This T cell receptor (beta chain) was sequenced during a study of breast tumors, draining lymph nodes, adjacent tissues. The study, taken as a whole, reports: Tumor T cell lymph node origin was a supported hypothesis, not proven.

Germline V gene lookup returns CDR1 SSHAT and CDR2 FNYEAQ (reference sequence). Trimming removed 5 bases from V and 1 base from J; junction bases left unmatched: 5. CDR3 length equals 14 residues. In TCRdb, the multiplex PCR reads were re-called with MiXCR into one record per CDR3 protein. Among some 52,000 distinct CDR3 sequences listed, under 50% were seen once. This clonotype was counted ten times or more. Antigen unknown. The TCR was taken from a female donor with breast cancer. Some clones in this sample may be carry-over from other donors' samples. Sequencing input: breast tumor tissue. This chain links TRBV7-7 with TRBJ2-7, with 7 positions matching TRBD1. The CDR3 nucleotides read TGTGCCAGCAGCATTAACAGGGGTTCCTACGAGCAGTACTTC. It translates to CASSINRGSYEQYF.